The 3 T cell receptor beta chains presented below share a single source sample, sequenced in a study of shared clonotypes between healthy human individuals. The method was immunoSEQ multiplex PCR; TCRdb's version includes in-frame clones alone and lacks a portion of them. The sample contains roughly 2.5 million clones, around 94% of which appear only once. Sequencing used naive CD4+ T cells sorted from blood. Regarding subset: CD45RA+ positively selected. All receptors derive from a man aged 18 to 29 in good health.

DNA of the CDR3: TGTGCCAGCAGGGGCGGGGCATACACAGATACGCAGTATTTT. Its protein is CASRGGAYTDTQYF. The chain joins TRBV28 to TRBJ2-3, with a possible D match to TRBD2 (6 bases). The V and J ends lost 6 bases and 2 bases respectively, with 12 bases between them. The CDR3 extends over 14 amino acids. Germline lookup yields CDR1 MDHEN and CDR2 SYDVKM.

V and J are TRBV7-2 and TRBJ1-2; possibly TRBD1 for D (6 bases). CDR3 length: 15 residues. With 2 bases removed from V and 0 bases from J, the gap between germline ends came to 10 bases. CDR1 is SGHTA and CDR2 is FQGNSA in the germline V gene. The CDR3 region has the DNA TGTGCCAGCAGCTTACGGACAGAATCTAACTATGGCTACACCTTC. It translates to CASSLRTESNYGYTF.

V gene TRBV2 combines with J gene TRBJ2-5; TRBD1 agrees at 8 bases. Near its end, the DNA agrees better with TRBJ2-7, so the J call may be wrong. Germline CDR1 reads SNHLY; CDR2 reads FYNNEI. The CDR3 covers 12 residues. The CDR3 region has the DNA TGTGCCACGGCAGGGGGCGTTAACGAGCAGTACTTC. Its protein product is CATAGGVNEQYF.